This entry lists 14 T cell receptor beta chains sequenced from one sample in a study of technical replicates of blood from a few donors. Generated by immunoSEQ multiplex PCR, the TCRdb table keeps only in-frame clones and is missing some. The sample contains 80,000 to 95,000 clones, 90% to 95% of which appear only once. Sequencing was done on a sample of T cells isolated from PBMCs. Receptors originate from a human donor in good health.

The J gene is TRBJ1-2, the V gene TRBV28; the D is unclear. The CDR3 contains 15 residues. From germline, CDR1 is MDHEN and CDR2 SYDVKM. The V gene lost 2 bases and the J gene lost 2 bases, with 12 bases spanning the gap. The CDR3 spells CASSLKSVGNYGYTF. In DNA form, the CDR3 reads TGTGCCAGCAGTTTAAAGTCAGTCGGGAACTATGGCTACACCTTC.

CDR3 coding DNA: TGTGCCAGCAGCTCCCGACTAGTCAGCACAGATACGCAGTATTTT. It is translated as CASSSRLVSTDTQYF. The gene calls are TRBV7-6 and TRBJ2-3, with D perhaps TRBD2 (6 bases). The CDR3 contains 15 residues. Per the germline V gene, CDR1 is SGHVS and CDR2 is FNYEAQ. The ends were cut back, 4 bases at V and 0 bases at J, with 11 bases in the middle.

V and J are TRBV5-4 and TRBJ2-1; the match to TRBD2 covers 9 bases. The CDR3 is made up of 15 amino acids. CDR1 and CDR2 from the germline V gene are SGHNT and YYREEE (reference sequence). J was trimmed by 5 bases and V by 4 bases; bases with no gene match: 7. Here the CDR3 reads CASSPWAGGNNEQFF. CDR3 DNA: TGTGCCAGCAGCCCCTGGGCGGGAGGGAACAATGAGCAGTTCTTC.

This clone was recorded many times. The chain uses TRBV27 and TRBJ2-7; 8 positions match TRBD1. Per germline, CDR1 MNHEY and CDR2 SMNVEV (reference sequence). There are 14 residues in the CDR3. J lost 4 bases, V lost 6 bases, and 8 bases had no gene match. The CDR3 DNA is TGTGCCAGCAGCCCTAGGACAGGGTTGTACGAGCAGTACTTC. It codes for CASSPRTGLYEQYF.

The chain combines TRBV5-6 with TRBJ1-2, with D unclear. V lost 2 bases to trimming and J lost 5 bases, with 7 bases between them. The CDR3 sequence is 12 residues long. The V gene's germline CDR1 is SGHDT and CDR2 YYEEEE. CDR3 in DNA: TGTGCCAGCAGCTTAACGGGATATGGCTACACCTTC. It codes for CASSLTGYGYTF.

The chain joins TRBV4-2 to TRBJ1-1; D perhaps matches TRBD1 (6 bases). The CDR3 has 15 amino acids. Trimming cost V 0 bases and J 5 bases, with 13 bases left between them. The germline gives CDR1 LGHNA, CDR2 YNFKEQ. CDR3 residues: CASSQEGGLGTEAFF. The CDR3 DNA reads as TGTGCCAGCAGCCAAGAGGGGGGGCTGGGTACTGAAGCTTTCTTT.

V and J are TRBV28 and TRBJ2-2, with 13 bases matching TRBD2. The CDR3 is made up of 16 amino acids. J was trimmed by 6 bases and V by 5 bases; bases with no gene match: 6. The germline V gene has CDR1 MDHEN and CDR2 SYDVKM. The CDR3 spells CASSRLAGGSAGELFF. The CDR3 nucleotides are TGTGCCAGCAGTCGACTAGCGGGAGGTAGTGCCGGGGAGCTGTTTTTT.

This clone was counted a few times. The V call is TRBV29-1, the J call TRBJ2-4; the D is unclear. CDR1 and CDR2 from the germline V gene are SQVTM and ANQGSEA. This CDR3 is 13 amino acids long. V dropped 6 bases and J dropped 5 bases, with 14 bases sitting between them. The CDR3 protein is CSVLLLFQNIQYF. The CDR3, as DNA: TGCAGCGTCCTACTCCTTTTCCAAAACATTCAGTACTTC.

The chain is built from TRBV7-9 and TRBJ2-1, with TRBD2 matching 10 bases. Germline CDR1 reads SEHNR; CDR2 reads FQNEAQ (reference sequence). Losses at the gene ends were 5 bases for V and 3 bases for J; bases not matched to a gene: 13. The CDR3 extends over 18 amino acids. The DNA of the CDR3 is TGTGCCAGCAGCCCCTTCCAGGAGCGGGGGGGCCGCTACAATGAGCAGTTCTTC. This codes for CASSPFQERGGRYNEQFF.

V and J are TRBV4-1 and TRBJ1-2; D is possibly TRBD1 (6 bases). Germline V gene sequence: CDR1 MGHRA, CDR2 YSYEKL. V lost 4 bases, J lost 5 bases, and 17 bases lay in between. The CDR3 runs to 15 residues. The CDR3 coding sequence is TGCGCCAGCAGCCTAGACCCAGGGGAGAGATATGGCTACACCTTC. Translation gives CASSLDPGERYGYTF.

The gene calls are TRBV5-4 and TRBJ1-2; weak D call: TRBD1 (5 bases). This CDR3 contains 14 residues. Trimming pared 6 bases from V and 1 base from J, leaving 13 bases between. Germline V lookup: CDR1 SGHNT, CDR2 YYREEE (reference sequence). The CDR3 bases are TGTGCCAGCACCCTGGACAAACATAACTATGGCTACACCTTC. As protein: CASTLDKHNYGYTF.

The chain links TRBV5-1 to TRBJ1-1; D might be TRBD1 (6 bases). Trimming stripped 2 bases from V and 0 bases from J, with 20 bases between. This CDR3 has 18 amino acids. The germline V gene has CDR1 SGHRS and CDR2 YFSETQ. The CDR3, as DNA: TGCGCCAGCAGCTTAAGGTTGACAGGTCTAAGAGTGAACACTGAAGCTTTCTTT. The encoded protein is CASSLRLTGLRVNTEAFF.

CDR3 region: CASSSDRGPNYGYTF. The CDR3 nucleotides read TGTGCCAGCAGTTCAGACAGGGGGCCTAACTATGGCTACACCTTC. The chain couples TRBV6-5 to TRBJ1-2, with TRBD1 matching over 10 bases. From germline, CDR1 is MNHEY and CDR2 SVGAGI. J lost 0 bases, V lost 4 bases, and 2 bases had no gene match. CDR3 length equals 15 residues.

In its sample, this clone was seen once. V gene TRBV9 combines with J gene TRBJ2-7; weak D call: TRBD1 (6 bases). The CDR3 has 14 amino acids. Between the trimmed V and J ends, which lost 4 bases and 6 bases, there was a span of 17 bases. Per germline, CDR1 SGDLS and CDR2 YYNGEE. CDR3 in DNA: TGTGCCAGCAGCCCACGGACAGCCACCGGCGAGCAGTACTTC. This translates into CASSPRTATGEQYF.